A single sample is the source of the 2 T cell receptor beta chains below, sequenced in a study of T cell repertoires in cytomegalovirus infection. TCRdb re-called the reads through MiXCR, storing one row per CDR3 protein. The profile covers about 700,000 distinct CDR3 sequences, with about 30% appearing a single time and 15% to 20% taken by the ten largest. Antigen specificity for these receptors is unknown. This specimen was cultured PBMCs, taken from culture after CMV antigen stimulation. The receptors were sampled from a human donor in good health (CMV status not recorded). Some clones in this sample may be carry-over from other donors' samples.

The gene calls are TRBV7-2 and TRBJ2-1; 8 bases agree with TRBD2. Germline CDR1 and CDR2: SGHTA and FQGNSA. The V segment lost 2 bases and the J segment 8 bases; nucleotides outside the gene matches: 2. This CDR3 region has 13 residues. CDR3 sequence (DNA): TGTGCCAGCAGCTTAAGAGCGGGGGATGAGCAGTTCTTC. Translation gives CASSLRAGDEQFF.

This chain joins TRBV14 and TRBJ2-1; no clear D gene. The CDR3 consists of 15 residues. Germline V gene sequence: CDR1 SGHDN, CDR2 FVKESK. Trimming left V 1 base short and J 1 base short, with 8 bases between. CDR3 nucleotides: TGTGCCAGCAGCCAAGGACCGCCGTCCTACAATGAGCAGTTCTTC. This codes for CASSQGPPSYNEQFF. Variable domain in full (rest from reference TRBV14 and TRBJ2-1): EAGVTQFPSHSVIEKGQTVTLRCDPISGHDNLYWYRRVMGKEIKFLLHFVKESKQDESGMPNNRFLAERTGGTYSTLKVQPAELEDSGVYFCASSQGPPSYNEQFFGPGTRLTVL.